Listed below are T cell receptor beta chains from one sample, sequenced in a study of shared clonotypes between healthy human individuals. TCRdb keeps only in-frame clones here, not all; method: immunoSEQ multiplex PCR. The repertoire holds 95,000 to 120,000 clones, with more than 65% as singletons. The sequencing input was memory CD8+ T cells sorted from blood. These receptors originate from a woman aged 30 to 39 in good health. CDR3s include the opening cysteine and the closing phenylalanine or tryptophan. A D gene is named only where the DNA matches it firmly. Some rows mark clone size as missing; the rest say once, few, many or name a class of expanded clone.

d_call: .
v_call: TRBV5-6
j_call: TRBJ2-5
clone_size: many
cdr3_aa: CASSLGFGIQETQYF
cdr3_nt: TGTGCCAGCAGCTTGGGTTTCGGGATTCAAGAGACCCAGTACTTC

d_call: TRBD2
v_call: TRBV28
j_call: TRBJ2-4
clone_size: few
cdr3_aa: CASSLRDRLAGGNIQYF
cdr3_nt: TGTGCCAGCAGTTTACGGGACAGACTAGCGGGAGGAAACATTCAGTACTTC

d_call: .
v_call: TRBV10-3
j_call: TRBJ2-7
clone_size: few
cdr3_aa: CAISDVLGASYEQYF
cdr3_nt: TGTGCCATCAGTGATGTTCTGGGGGCGTCCTACGAGCAGTACTTC

d_call: .
v_call: TRBV6-1
j_call: TRBJ2-1
clone_size: few
cdr3_aa: CASSEALGGGGEQFF
cdr3_nt: TGTGCCAGCAGTGAAGCCTTAGGGGGGGGAGGTGAGCAGTTCTTC

d_call: .
v_call: TRBV10-3
j_call: TRBJ1-3
clone_size: .
cdr3_aa: CAIKGSQWDTIYF
cdr3_nt: TGTGCCATCAAGGGCAGCCAGTGGGACACCATATATTTT

d_call: TRBD1
v_call: TRBV7-8
j_call: TRBJ2-7
clone_size: .
cdr3_aa: CASRPTGGQGYF
cdr3_nt: TGTGCCAGCAGACCCACTGGGGGACAGGGGTACTTC

d_call: .
v_call: TRBV7-6
j_call: TRBJ1-2
clone_size: .
cdr3_aa: CASSLRPARAAFNYGYTF
cdr3_nt: TGTGCCAGCAGCTTACGACCTGCTAGGGCGGCTTTTAACTATGGCTACACCTTC

d_call: TRBD2
v_call: TRBV6-4
j_call: TRBJ2-7
clone_size: .
cdr3_aa: CASSYLGLADEQYF
cdr3_nt: TGTGCCAGCAGTTACCTGGGACTAGCTGACGAGCAGTACTTC

d_call: TRBD1
v_call: TRBV28
j_call: TRBJ2-3
clone_size: .
cdr3_aa: CASSLPRQGLGTDTQYF
cdr3_nt: TGTGCCAGCAGCTTACCCCGACAGGGGTTAGGCACAGATACGCAGTATTTT

d_call: .
v_call: TRBV10-2
j_call: TRBJ2-3
clone_size: once
cdr3_aa: CASGVGDTDTQYF
cdr3_nt: TGCGCCAGCGGGGTTGGGGACACAGATACGCAGTATTTT

d_call: TRBD1
v_call: TRBV11-3
j_call: TRBJ2-1
clone_size: .
cdr3_aa: CASSLAGGYNEQFF
cdr3_nt: TGTGCCAGCAGCTTGGCAGGGGGTTACAATGAGCAGTTCTTC

d_call: TRBD2
v_call: TRBV10-2
j_call: TRBJ2-1
clone_size: once
cdr3_aa: CASGGGTSISDEQFF
cdr3_nt: TGCGCCAGCGGCGGGGGGACTAGCATCTCCGATGAGCAGTTCTTC

d_call: .
v_call: TRBV6-6
j_call: TRBJ1-5
clone_size: .
cdr3_aa: CASMQGFSQPQHF
cdr3_nt: TGTGCCAGCATGCAGGGGTTTTCTCAGCCCCAGCATTTT

d_call: TRBD2
v_call: TRBV4-1
j_call: TRBJ2-1
clone_size: .
cdr3_aa: CASSPPGLAGENEQFF
cdr3_nt: TGCGCCAGCAGCCCTCCCGGACTAGCGGGAGAAAATGAGCAGTTCTTC

d_call: .
v_call: TRBV7-2
j_call: TRBJ1-6
clone_size: few
cdr3_aa: CASSLVGGLGSPLHF
cdr3_nt: TGTGCCAGCAGCTTAGTTGGGGGGCTGGGTTCACCCCTCCACTTT

d_call: .
v_call: TRBV28
j_call: TRBJ1-1
clone_size: .
cdr3_aa: CASSSQSLGAFF
cdr3_nt: TGTGCCAGCAGTTCCCAGTCTCTGGGAGCTTTCTTT

d_call: TRBD2
v_call: TRBV29-1
j_call: TRBJ2-7
clone_size: once
cdr3_aa: CSASGTINYEQYF
cdr3_nt: TGCAGCGCCTCCGGGACTATCAACTACGAGCAGTACTTC

d_call: .
v_call: TRBV16
j_call: TRBJ2-1
clone_size: .
cdr3_aa: CASSQGGNEQFF
cdr3_nt: TGTGCCAGCAGCCAAGGGGGCAATGAGCAGTTCTTC

d_call: .
v_call: TRBV7-6
j_call: TRBJ1-5
clone_size: .
cdr3_aa: CASSRDSNQPQHF
cdr3_nt: TGTGCCAGCAGCCGAGATAGCAATCAGCCCCAGCATTTT

d_call: .
v_call: TRBV27
j_call: TRBJ2-7
clone_size: .
cdr3_aa: CASSLTGFYEQYF
cdr3_nt: TGTGCCAGCAGTTTAACAGGATTTTACGAGCAGTACTTC

d_call: TRBD1
v_call: TRBV16
j_call: TRBJ2-2
clone_size: .
cdr3_aa: CASSRQGASTGELFF
cdr3_nt: TGTGCCAGCAGCCGGCAGGGGGCGAGCACCGGGGAGCTGTTTTTT

d_call: .
v_call: TRBV9
j_call: TRBJ2-5
clone_size: .
cdr3_aa: CASSVGGTQETQYF
cdr3_nt: TGTGCCAGCAGCGTCGGGGGTACCCAAGAGACCCAGTACTTC

d_call: .
v_call: TRBV7-6
j_call: TRBJ1-4
clone_size: .
cdr3_aa: CASSPRGSGEKLFF
cdr3_nt: TGTGCCAGCAGCCCCAGGGGATCCGGGGAAAAACTGTTTTTT

d_call: TRBD1
v_call: TRBV28
j_call: TRBJ1-1
clone_size: .
cdr3_aa: CASRGQGGTEAFF
cdr3_nt: TGTGCCAGCAGGGGACAGGGAGGCACTGAAGCTTTCTTT